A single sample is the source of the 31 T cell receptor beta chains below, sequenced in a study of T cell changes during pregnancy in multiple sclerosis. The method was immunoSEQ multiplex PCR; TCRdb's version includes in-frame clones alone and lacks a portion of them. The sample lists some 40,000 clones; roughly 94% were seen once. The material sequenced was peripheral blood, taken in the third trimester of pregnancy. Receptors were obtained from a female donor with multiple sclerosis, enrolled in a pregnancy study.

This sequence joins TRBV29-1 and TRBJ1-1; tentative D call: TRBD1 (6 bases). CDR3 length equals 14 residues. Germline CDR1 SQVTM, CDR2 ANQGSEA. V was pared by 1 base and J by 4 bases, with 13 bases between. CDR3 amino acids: CSVEVGGGGTEAFF. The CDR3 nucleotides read TGCAGCGTTGAAGTGGGGGGCGGGGGCACTGAAGCTTTCTTT.

This CDR3 reads CAIRKGQNTGELFF. CDR3 nucleotides: TGTGCCATCAGAAAAGGACAAAACACCGGGGAGCTGTTTTTT. The chain uses TRBV6-6 and TRBJ2-2; TRBD1 might be the D (5 bases). V lost 10 bases and J 2 bases, leaving 14 bases between the germline ends. Germline loops: CDR1 MNHNY, CDR2 SVGAGI (reference sequence). The CDR3 contains 14 residues.

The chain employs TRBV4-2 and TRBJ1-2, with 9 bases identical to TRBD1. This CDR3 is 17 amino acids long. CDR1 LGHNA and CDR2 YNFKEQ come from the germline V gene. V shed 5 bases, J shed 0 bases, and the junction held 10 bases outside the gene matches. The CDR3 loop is CASSVPGQGITNYGYTF. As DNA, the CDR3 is TGTGCCAGCAGCGTTCCGGGACAGGGAATAACTAACTATGGCTACACCTTC.

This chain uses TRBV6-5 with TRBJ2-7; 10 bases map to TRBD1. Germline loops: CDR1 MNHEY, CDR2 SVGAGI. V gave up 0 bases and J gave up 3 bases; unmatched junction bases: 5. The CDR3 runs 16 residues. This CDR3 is CASSYSPGTGVYEQYF. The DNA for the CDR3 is TGTGCCAGCAGTTACTCCCCTGGGACAGGGGTCTACGAGCAGTACTTC.

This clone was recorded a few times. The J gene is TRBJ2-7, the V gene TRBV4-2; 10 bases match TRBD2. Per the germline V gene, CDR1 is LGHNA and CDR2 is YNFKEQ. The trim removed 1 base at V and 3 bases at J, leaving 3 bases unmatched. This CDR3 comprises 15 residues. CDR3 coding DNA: TGTGCCAGCAGCCAAGGGCTAGCGGGAGTCTACGAGCAGTACTTC. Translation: CASSQGLAGVYEQYF.

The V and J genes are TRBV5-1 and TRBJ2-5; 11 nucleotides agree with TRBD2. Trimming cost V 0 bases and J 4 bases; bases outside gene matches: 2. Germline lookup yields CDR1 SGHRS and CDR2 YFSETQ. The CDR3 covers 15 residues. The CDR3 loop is CASSLGGLAGETQYF. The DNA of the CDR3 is TGCGCCAGCAGCTTGGGTGGACTAGCGGGAGAGACCCAGTACTTC.

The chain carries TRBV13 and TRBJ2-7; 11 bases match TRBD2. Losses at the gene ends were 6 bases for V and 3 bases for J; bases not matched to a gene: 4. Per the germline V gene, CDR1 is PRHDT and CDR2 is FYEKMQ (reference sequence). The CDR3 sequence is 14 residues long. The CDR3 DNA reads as TGTGCCAGCAGTATAGCGGGAGGGGACTACGAGCAGTACTTC. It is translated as CASSIAGGDYEQYF.

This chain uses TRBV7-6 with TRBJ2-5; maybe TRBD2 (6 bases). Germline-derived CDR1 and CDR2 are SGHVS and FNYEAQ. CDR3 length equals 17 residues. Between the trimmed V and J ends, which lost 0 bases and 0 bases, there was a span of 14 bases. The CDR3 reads CASSLAPAGGDQETQYF. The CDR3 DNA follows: TGTGCCAGCAGCTTAGCCCCAGCCGGGGGAGACCAAGAGACCCAGTACTTC.

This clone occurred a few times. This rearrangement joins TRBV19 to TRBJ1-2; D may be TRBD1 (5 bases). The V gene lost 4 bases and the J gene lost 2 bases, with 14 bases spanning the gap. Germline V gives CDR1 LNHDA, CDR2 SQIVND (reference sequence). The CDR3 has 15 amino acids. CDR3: CASSTSNRQNYGYTF. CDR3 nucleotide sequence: TGTGCCAGTAGTACATCTAACAGACAGAACTATGGCTACACCTTC.

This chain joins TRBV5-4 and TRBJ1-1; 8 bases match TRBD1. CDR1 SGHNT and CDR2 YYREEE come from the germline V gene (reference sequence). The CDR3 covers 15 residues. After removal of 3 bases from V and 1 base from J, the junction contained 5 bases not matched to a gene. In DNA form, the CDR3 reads TGTGCCAGCAGCTCGGGGACAGGAGAGAACACTGAAGCTTTCTTT. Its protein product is CASSSGTGENTEAFF.

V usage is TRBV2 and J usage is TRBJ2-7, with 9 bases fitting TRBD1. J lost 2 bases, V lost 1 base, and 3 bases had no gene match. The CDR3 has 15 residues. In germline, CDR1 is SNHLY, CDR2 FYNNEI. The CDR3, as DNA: TGTGCCAGCAGTGAAGGGACAGGGGTGACCTACGAGCAGTACTTC. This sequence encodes CASSEGTGVTYEQYF.

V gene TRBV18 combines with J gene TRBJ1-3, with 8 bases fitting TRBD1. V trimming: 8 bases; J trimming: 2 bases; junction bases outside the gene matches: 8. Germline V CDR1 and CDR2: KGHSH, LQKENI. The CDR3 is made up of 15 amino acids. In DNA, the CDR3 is TGTGCCAGCACCCTACAGGGACAGGCTGGAAACACCATATATTTT. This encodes CASTLQGQAGNTIYF.

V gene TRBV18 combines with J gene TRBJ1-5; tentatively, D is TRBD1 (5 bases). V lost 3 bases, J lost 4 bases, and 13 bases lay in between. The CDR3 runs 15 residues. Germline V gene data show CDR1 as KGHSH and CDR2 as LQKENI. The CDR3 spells CASSPRGAGNQPQHF. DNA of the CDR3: TGTGCCAGCTCACCGCGGGGCGCCGGGAATCAGCCCCAGCATTTT.

The CDR3 spells CATSRDGDNNSPLHF. CDR3 nucleotide sequence: TGTGCCACCAGCAGAGATGGGGACAATAATTCACCCCTCCACTTT. The rearrangement links TRBV15 to TRBJ1-6, with a possible D match to TRBD1 (6 bases). V gave up 0 bases and J gave up 5 bases, with 8 bases separating them. The CDR3 extends over 15 amino acids. In germline, CDR1 is LNHNV, CDR2 YYDKDF (reference sequence).

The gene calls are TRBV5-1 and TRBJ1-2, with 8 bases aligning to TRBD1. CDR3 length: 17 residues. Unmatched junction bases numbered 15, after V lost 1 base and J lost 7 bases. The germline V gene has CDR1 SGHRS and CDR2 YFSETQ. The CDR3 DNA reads TGCGCCAGCAGCTTGACTGGACAGGGTGTTGAACTTCGTGGCTACACCTTC. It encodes CASSLTGQGVELRGYTF. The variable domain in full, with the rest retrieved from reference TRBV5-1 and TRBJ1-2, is KAGVTQTPRYLIKTRGQQVTLSCSPISGHRSVSWYQQTPGQGLQFLFEYFSETQRNKGNFPGRFSGRQFSNSRSEMNVSTLELGDSALYLCASSLTGQGVELRGYTFGSGTRLTVV.

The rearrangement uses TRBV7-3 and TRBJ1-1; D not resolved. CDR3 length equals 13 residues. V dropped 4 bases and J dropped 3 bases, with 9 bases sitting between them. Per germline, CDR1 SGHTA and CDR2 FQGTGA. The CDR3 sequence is CASSSRRDTEAFF. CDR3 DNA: TGTGCCAGCAGCTCCCGACGGGACACTGAAGCTTTCTTT.

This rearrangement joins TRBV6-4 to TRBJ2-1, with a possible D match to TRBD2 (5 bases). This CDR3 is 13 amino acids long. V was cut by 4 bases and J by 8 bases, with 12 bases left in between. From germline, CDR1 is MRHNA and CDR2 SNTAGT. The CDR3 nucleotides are TGTGCCAGCAGTGCGGGGAGCGTGGATGAGCAGTTCTTC. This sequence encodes CASSAGSVDEQFF.

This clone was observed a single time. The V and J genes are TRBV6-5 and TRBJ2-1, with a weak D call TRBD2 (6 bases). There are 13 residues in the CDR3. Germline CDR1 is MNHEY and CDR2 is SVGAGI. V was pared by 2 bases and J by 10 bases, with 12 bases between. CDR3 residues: CASSYGRRGEQFF. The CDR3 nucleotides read TGTGCCAGCAGTTACGGGCGACGGGGGGAGCAGTTCTTC.

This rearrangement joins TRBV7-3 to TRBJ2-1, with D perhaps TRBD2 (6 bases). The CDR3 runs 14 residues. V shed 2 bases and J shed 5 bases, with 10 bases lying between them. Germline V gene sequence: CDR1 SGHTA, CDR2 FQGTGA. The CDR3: CASSLPGLNNEQFF. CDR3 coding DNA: TGTGCCAGCAGCTTACCGGGACTGAACAATGAGCAGTTCTTC.

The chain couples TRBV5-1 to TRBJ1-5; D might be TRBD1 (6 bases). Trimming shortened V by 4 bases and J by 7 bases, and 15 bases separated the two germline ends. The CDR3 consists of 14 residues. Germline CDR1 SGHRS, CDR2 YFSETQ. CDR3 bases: TGCGCCAGCAGCCACGGGACACCAAAACAGCCCCAGCATTTT. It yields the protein CASSHGTPKQPQHF.

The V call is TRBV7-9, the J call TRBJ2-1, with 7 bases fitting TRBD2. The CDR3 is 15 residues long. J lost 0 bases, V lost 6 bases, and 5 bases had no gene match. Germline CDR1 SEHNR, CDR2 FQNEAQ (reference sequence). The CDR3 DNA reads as TGTGCCAGCAGTCCCGGCGGGAGCTCCTACAATGAGCAGTTCTTC. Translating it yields CASSPGGSSYNEQFF.

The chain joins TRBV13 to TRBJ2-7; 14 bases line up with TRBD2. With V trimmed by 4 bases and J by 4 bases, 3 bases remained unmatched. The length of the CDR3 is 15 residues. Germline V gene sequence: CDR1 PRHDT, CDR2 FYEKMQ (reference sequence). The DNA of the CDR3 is TGTGCCAGCAGCTGGGGACTAGCGGGGGCTTACGAGCAGTACTTC. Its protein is CASSWGLAGAYEQYF.

The CDR3 nucleotides are TGTGCCAGCAGCCGGGACAGGGGGCGCGATCAGCCCCAGCATTTT. Translating it yields CASSRDRGRDQPQHF. The chain has TRBV7-8 and TRBJ1-5; 12 nucleotides match TRBD1. Germline V gene lookup returns CDR1 SGHVS and CDR2 FQNEAQ. There are 15 residues in the CDR3. V lost 5 bases, J lost 5 bases, and 4 bases stayed unmatched.

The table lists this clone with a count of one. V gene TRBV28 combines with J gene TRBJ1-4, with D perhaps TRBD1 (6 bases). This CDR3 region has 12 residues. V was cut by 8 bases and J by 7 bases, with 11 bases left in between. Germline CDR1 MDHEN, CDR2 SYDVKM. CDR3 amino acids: CASGRGGEKLFF. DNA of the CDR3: TGTGCCAGCGGAAGAGGGGGTGAAAAACTGTTTTTT.

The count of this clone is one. The CDR3 region is CATSRVSLDGDYEAFF. The CDR3 region has the DNA TGTGCCACCAGCAGAGTTTCCCTGGACGGGGACTATGAAGCTTTCTTT. This rearrangement joins TRBV15 to TRBJ1-1; D may be TRBD1 (5 bases). The CDR3 consists of 16 residues. Trimming left V 1 base short and J 7 bases short, with 19 bases between. In germline, CDR1 is LNHNV, CDR2 YYDKDF (reference sequence).

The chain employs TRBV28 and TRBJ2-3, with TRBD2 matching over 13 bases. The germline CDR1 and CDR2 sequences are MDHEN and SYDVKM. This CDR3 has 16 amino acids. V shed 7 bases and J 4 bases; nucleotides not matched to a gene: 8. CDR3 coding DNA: TGTGCCAGCACCTCACTAGCGGGAGGGCCCCCAGATACGCAGTATTTT. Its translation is CASTSLAGGPPDTQYF.

CDR3 nucleotides: TGTGCCAGCAGTGAAGCTCCCGGGGGAGAAGCTTTCTTT. This encodes CASSEAPGGEAFF. The chain has TRBV6-1 and TRBJ1-1, with a tentative D call TRBD1 (5 bases). Looked up from germline, CDR1 is MNHNS and CDR2 is SASEGT. V lost 0 bases to trimming and J lost 8 bases, with 10 bases between them. The CDR3 covers 13 residues.

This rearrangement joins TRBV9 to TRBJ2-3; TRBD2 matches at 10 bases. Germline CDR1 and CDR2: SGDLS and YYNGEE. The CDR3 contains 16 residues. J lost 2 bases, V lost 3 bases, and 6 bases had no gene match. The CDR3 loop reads CASSARTSGPTDTQYF. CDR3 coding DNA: TGTGCCAGCAGCGCCCGGACTAGCGGACCCACAGATACGCAGTATTTT. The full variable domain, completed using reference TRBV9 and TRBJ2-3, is DSGVTQTPKHLITATGQRVTLRCSPRSGDLSVYWYQQSLDQGLQFLIQYYNGEERAKGNILERFSAQQFPDLHSELNLSSLELGDSALYFCASSARTSGPTDTQYFGPGTRLTVL.

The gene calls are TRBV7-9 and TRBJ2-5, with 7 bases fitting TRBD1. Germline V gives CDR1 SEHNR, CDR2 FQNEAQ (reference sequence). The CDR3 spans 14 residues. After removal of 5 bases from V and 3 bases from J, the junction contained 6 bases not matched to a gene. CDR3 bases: TGTGCCAGCAGCAACGGACAGGTGAAAGAGACCCAGTACTTC. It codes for CASSNGQVKETQYF.

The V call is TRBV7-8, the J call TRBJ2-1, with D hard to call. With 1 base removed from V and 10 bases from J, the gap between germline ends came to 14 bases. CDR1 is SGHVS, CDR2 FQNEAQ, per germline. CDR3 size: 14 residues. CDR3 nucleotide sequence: TGTGCCAGCAGCTTAGAGTCGGTGCCTCAAGAGCAGTTCTTC. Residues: CASSLESVPQEQFF.

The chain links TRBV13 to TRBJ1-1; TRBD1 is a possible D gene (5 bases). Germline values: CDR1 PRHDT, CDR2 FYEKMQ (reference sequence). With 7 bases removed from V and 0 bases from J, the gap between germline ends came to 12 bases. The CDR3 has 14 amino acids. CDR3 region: CASTPSRVNTEAFF. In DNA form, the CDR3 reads TGTGCCAGCACTCCCTCCAGGGTGAACACTGAAGCTTTCTTT.